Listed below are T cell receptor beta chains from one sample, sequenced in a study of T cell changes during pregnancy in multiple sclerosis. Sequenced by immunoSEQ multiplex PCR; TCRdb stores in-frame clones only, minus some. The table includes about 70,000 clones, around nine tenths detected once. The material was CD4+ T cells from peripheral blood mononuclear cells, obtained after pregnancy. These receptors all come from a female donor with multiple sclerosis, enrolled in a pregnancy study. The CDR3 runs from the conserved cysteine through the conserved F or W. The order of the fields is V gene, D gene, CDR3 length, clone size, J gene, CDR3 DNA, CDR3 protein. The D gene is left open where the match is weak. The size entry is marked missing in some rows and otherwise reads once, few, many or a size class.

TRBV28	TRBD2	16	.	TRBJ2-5	TGTGCCAGCAGTTCGAGACTAGCGGGGAGCCAAGAGACCCAGTACTTC	CASSSRLAGSQETQYF
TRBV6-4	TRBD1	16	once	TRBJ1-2	TGTGCCAGCAGTCCGACAGGGACCACTCCTAACTATGGCTACACCTTC	CASSPTGTTPNYGYTF
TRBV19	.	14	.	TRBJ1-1	TGTGCCAGTAGTATGAGGGGGGGAGAAACTGAAGCTTTCTTT	CASSMRGGETEAFF
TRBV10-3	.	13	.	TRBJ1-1	TGTGCCATCTCCGAGACAGGGAACACTGAAGCTTTCTTT	CAISETGNTEAFF
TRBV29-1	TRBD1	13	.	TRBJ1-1	TGCAGCGCACAGGGGTACATGAACACTGAAGCTTTCTTT	CSAQGYMNTEAFF
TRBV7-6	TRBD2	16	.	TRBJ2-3	TGTGCCAGCAGCTTAGGGCTAGCGGGAGGCTCAGGTACGCAGTATTTT	CASSLGLAGGSGTQYF
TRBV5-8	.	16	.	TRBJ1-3	TGTGCCAGCAGCTTGGGGGCCAGGGTAGCCGGAAACACCATATATTTT	CASSLGARVAGNTIYF
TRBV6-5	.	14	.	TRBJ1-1	TGTGCCAGCAGTAACCTAGCCGACCTTGGTGAAGCTTTCTTT	CASSNLADLGEAFF
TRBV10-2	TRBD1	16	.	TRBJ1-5	TGCGCCAGCAGTGAAAGGGGGCTTGGTAGCAATCAGCCCCAGCATTTT	CASSERGLGSNQPQHF
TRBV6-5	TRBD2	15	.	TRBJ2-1	TGTGCCAGCTCTCCTCGGGGGGAGATCTACAATGAGCAGTTCTTC	CASSPRGEIYNEQFF
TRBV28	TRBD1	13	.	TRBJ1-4	TGTGCCAGCAGTTCCCATCAGACAGGGACACTGTTTTTT	CASSSHQTGTLFF
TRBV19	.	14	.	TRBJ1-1	TGTGCCAGTAATGGGCAGGCAGGGGCTACTGAAGCTTTCTTT	CASNGQAGATEAFF
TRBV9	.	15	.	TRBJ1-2	TGTGCCAGTAGCCCCTTTCAGGAAGAAGGCTATGGCTACACCTTC	CASSPFQEEGYGYTF
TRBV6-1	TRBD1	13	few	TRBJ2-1	TGTGCCAGCAGAAAGGACAGGGGGAATGAGCAGTTCTTC	CASRKDRGNEQFF
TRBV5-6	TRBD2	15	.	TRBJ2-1	TGTGCCAGCAGCTCGACTAGCGGGAGGTCCAATGAGCAGTTCTTC	CASSSTSGRSNEQFF
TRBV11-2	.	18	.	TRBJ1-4	TGTGCCAGCAGCTTAGATCCTGGACAGCTCTATATAGGAGAAAAACTGTTTTTT	CASSLDPGQLYIGEKLFF
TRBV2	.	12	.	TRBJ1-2	TGTGCCAGCAGTGAGGCTGCCGGGGGGTACACCTTC	CASSEAAGGYTF
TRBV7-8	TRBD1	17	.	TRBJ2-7	TGTGCCAGCAGCTTAGCTAGAACGGACAGGGGGAGGTACGAGCAGTACTTC	CASSLARTDRGRYEQYF
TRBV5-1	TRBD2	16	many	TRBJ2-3	TGCGCCAGCAGCAAGTACGGGGGGGCTGAGACAGATACGCAGTATTTT	CASSKYGGAETDTQYF
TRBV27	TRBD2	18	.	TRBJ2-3	TGTGCCAGCAGCCGCCTCCGGGCCTTGGGAGGGGGCACAGATACGCAGTATTTT	CASSRLRALGGGTDTQYF
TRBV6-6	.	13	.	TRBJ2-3	TGTGCCAGCGGGTCGGGAAGCACAGATACGCAGTATTTT	CASGSGSTDTQYF
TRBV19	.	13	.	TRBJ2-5	TGTGCCAGTAGTATAACAGGTGGGCAGACCCAGTACTTC	CASSITGGQTQYF
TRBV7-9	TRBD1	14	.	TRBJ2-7	TGTGCCAGCAGCTTGACAGGGGGCCAAGACGAGCAGTACTTC	CASSLTGGQDEQYF
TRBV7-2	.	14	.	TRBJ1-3	TGTGCCAGCCAGGGCTTAGGGACTGGAAACACCATATATTTT	CASQGLGTGNTIYF
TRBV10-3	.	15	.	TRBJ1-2	TGTGCCATCAGTGAGCCGGGGGGTCGTAGATATGGCTACACCTTC	CAISEPGGRRYGYTF
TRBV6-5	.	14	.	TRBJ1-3	TGTGCCAGCAGTAAAGGGGGCTCTGGAAACACCATATATTTT	CASSKGGSGNTIYF
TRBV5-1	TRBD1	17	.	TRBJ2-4	TGCGCCAGCAGTTCACTTGGACAGGGGCCTCTTAGGCACATTCAGTACTTC	CASSSLGQGPLRHIQYF
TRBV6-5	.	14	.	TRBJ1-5	TGTGCCAGCAGTCCGGACAGTCCCAATCAGCCCCAGCATTTT	CASSPDSPNQPQHF
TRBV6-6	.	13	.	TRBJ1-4	TGTGCCAGCAGTTACCGAACTAATGAAAAACTGTTTTTT	CASSYRTNEKLFF
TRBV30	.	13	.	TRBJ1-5	TGTGCCTGGAGGCCCGGAGACAATCAGCCCCAGCATTTT	CAWRPGDNQPQHF
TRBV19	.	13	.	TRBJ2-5	TGTGCCAGTAGTATAGTCGACTTGGGGACCCAGTACTTC	CASSIVDLGTQYF
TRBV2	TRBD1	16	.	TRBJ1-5	TGTGCCAGCCGGGACAGGGGTCATTATAGCAATCAGCCCCAGCATTTT	CASRDRGHYSNQPQHF
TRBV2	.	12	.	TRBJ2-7	TGTGCCAGCAGTCCCTTTATCTACGAGCAGTACTTC	CASSPFIYEQYF
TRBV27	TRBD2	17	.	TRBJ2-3	TGTGCCAGCAGTCCCTGGAGGGGACTAGCGGCCACAGATACGCAGTATTTT	CASSPWRGLAATDTQYF
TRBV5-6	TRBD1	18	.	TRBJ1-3	TGTGCCAGCAGACCCGGGACAGGGGGAGGCCACTCTGGAAACACCATATATTTT	CASRPGTGGGHSGNTIYF
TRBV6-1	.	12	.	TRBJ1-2	TGTGCCAGCAGTCGCGGACAGACTGGCTACACCTTC	CASSRGQTGYTF
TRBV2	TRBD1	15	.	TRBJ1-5	TGTGCCAGCAGTGTTTGGCAGGGGGGAGGTCAGCCCCAGCATTTT	CASSVWQGGGQPQHF
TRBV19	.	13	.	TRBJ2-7	TGTGCCAGTAGTATAGGGGGCTACTACGAGCAGTACTTC	CASSIGGYYEQYF
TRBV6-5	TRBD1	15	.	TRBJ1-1	TGTGCCAGCAGTTACGGGACAGGGCTTAACGCTGAAGCTTTCTTT	CASSYGTGLNAEAFF
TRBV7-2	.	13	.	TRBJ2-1	TGTGCCAGCAGCTTAGGGAGGGTTCCATTGGCGTTCTTC	CASSLGRVPLAFF
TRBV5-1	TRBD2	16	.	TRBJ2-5	TGCGCCAGCAGTTTCGGAGGACTAGCGGGTATACAGACCCAGTACTTC	CASSFGGLAGIQTQYF
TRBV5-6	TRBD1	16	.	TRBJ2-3	TGTGCCAGCAGCTTGAGTCGGGACAGAAGCACAGATACGCAGTATTTT	CASSLSRDRSTDTQYF
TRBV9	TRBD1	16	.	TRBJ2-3	TGTGCCAGCAGCGTAGCGGCAGGGGGTGGTGCAGATACGCAGTATTTT	CASSVAAGGGADTQYF
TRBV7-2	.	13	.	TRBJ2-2	TGTGCCAGCAGCTTAATGGGCTCCGGGGAGCTGTTTTTT	CASSLMGSGELFF
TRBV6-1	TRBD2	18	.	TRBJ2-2	TGTGCCAGCAGTGAAGCAGGGGGACTAGCGGGGCACACCGGGGAGCTGTTTTTT	CASSEAGGLAGHTGELFF
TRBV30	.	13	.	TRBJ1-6	TGTGCCTGGAGGGTCAGGGTGGGTTCACCCCTCCACTTT	CAWRVRVGSPLHF